This TCR beta chain was identified during a study of long-term antiretroviral therapy in people with HIV. Trimming removed 4 bases from V and 0 bases from J, with 16 bases in between. There are 16 residues in the CDR3. Germline V gene data show CDR1 as MDHEN and CDR2 as SYDVKM. The run of the v3.0 immunoSEQ assay was at survey level. Sequencing was performed with immunoSEQ multiplex PCR; in TCRdb, only in-frame clones are kept and a portion is missing. The sample lists 15,000 or so clones, 60% to 85% occurring once. Remarks on this clone: Its antigen is unidentified.

Study-wide points: Clonal expansions arising prior to ART prevailed in the repertoire at every time point.

This sequence originates from a man aged 25 to 45 with HIV. The specimen comprised unsorted PBMCs, sampled at the start of antiretroviral therapy. The chain recombines TRBV28 with TRBJ2-7, with D unclear. CDR3 DNA sequence: TGTGCCAGCAGTTCAGAAACCGGGCTCTCCTCCTACGAGCAGTACTTC. This sequence encodes CASSSETGLSSYEQYF. The full variable domain, its missing parts supplied by reference TRBV28 and TRBJ2-7, is DVKVTQSSRYLVKRTGEKVFLECVQDMDHENMFWYRQDPGLGLRLIYFSYDVKMKEKGDIPEGYSVSREKKERFSLILESASTNQTSMYLCASSSETGLSSYEQYFGPGTRLTVT.